Listed here is a single TCR beta chain. Its antigen is as yet unknown. This sample is drawn from a study of cytomegalovirus exposure and HLA in healthy donors. The study, taken as a whole, reports: It was approximately 170 TCR beta chains that were listed as cytomegalovirus-associated.

Profiled with immunoSEQ multiplex PCR; TCRdb holds only in-frame clones, not every one. In the table there are 150,000 to 200,000 clones, approximately 86% of which are singletons. Per the germline V gene, CDR1 is LGHNT and CDR2 is FRNRAP. The CDR3 extends over 14 amino acids. The junction had 2 bases not matched to a gene; V was cut back by 5 bases and J by 0 bases. The sample was PBMCs. This TCR was recovered from a man aged 25 to 40 in good health and CMV-seropositive. V gene TRBV12-5 combines with J gene TRBJ1-1, with 8 nucleotides matching TRBD1. The CDR3 protein is CASGKGQVNTEAFF. In DNA form, the CDR3 reads TGTGCTAGTGGTAAGGGACAGGTGAACACTGAAGCTTTCTTT.